This passage covers 31 T cell receptor beta chains from one sample sequenced in a study of regulatory T cells in long-lasting Graves disease. In building TCR beta libraries, iRepertoire HTBI primers were used together with Arm-PCR of CDR3 regions. TCRdb reanalysed the multiplex PCR reads using MiXCR and keeps one entry per CDR3 protein. The sample includes about 210,000 distinct CDR3 sequences, roughly a fifth of them seen just once. Time point indicated: newly diagnosed GD, antithyroid drugs for less than 3 months. Isolated PBMC RNA provided the starting material for the TCR library. These records were also assigned to another study, of T cells in Graves' hyperthyroidism and ophthalmopathy.

Sequenced here: peripheral blood mononuclear cells (PBMCs), sampled at new diagnosis, from a patient treated with antithyroid drugs. The source of these receptors is a woman aged 25 to 39 with Graves disease.

Many counts were recorded for this clonotype. This rearrangement joins TRBV2 to TRBJ1-2; the D is unclear. The V end lost 8 bases, the J end lost 0 bases, and 16 bases lay between the germline ends. CDR1 is SNHLY, CDR2 FYNNEI, per germline. CDR3 length: 15 amino acids. As DNA, the CDR3 is TGTGCCAGCCACATGGGATCGGCGGCTAACTATGGCTACACCTTC. Translation gives CASHMGSAANYGYTF.

In this sample, this clonotype turned up many times. This chain links TRBV15 with TRBJ1-4; perhaps TRBD1 as D (6 bases). The V and J ends lost 5 bases and 7 bases respectively, with 14 bases between them. Germline CDR1 is LNHNV and CDR2 is YYDKDF (reference sequence). This CDR3 contains 14 residues. CDR3 in DNA: TGTGCCACCAGCGCCCGGGGGCAAGGTGAAAAACTGTTTTTT. Protein product: CATSARGQGEKLFF.

The rearrangement links TRBV28 to TRBJ2-4, with D maybe TRBD2 (6 bases). Germline V lookup: CDR1 MDHEN, CDR2 SYDVKM. This CDR3 is 15 amino acids long. The V end was cut by 6 bases, the J end by 3 bases, with 15 bases between. The CDR3 protein is CASSPWGDHKNIQYF. For the CDR3, the DNA is TGTGCCAGCAGCCCGTGGGGGGACCACAAAAACATTCAGTACTTC.

This clonotype was recorded many times. The CDR3 nucleotides are TGTGCCAGCAGTGAAGAGGCAGGGGTTGGCTCCTACGAGCAGTACTTC. It encodes CASSEEAGVGSYEQYF. This chain uses TRBV6-2 or TRBV6-3 with TRBJ2-7, with TRBD1 as a possible D gene (6 bases). The CDR3 runs 16 residues. Germline-derived CDR1 and CDR2 are MNHEY and SVGEGT. Between the trimmed V and J ends, which lost 5 bases and 0 bases, there was a span of 17 bases.

The table lists this clonotype with many counts. The V and J genes are TRBV7-9 and TRBJ1-3, with D uncertain. CDR3 size: 16 residues. Per germline, CDR1 SEHNR and CDR2 FQNEAQ (reference sequence). V shed 4 bases and J shed 4 bases, with 17 bases lying between them. CDR3 amino acids: CASSSELGLLGNTIYF. The CDR3 DNA follows: TGTGCCAGCAGCTCGGAACTGGGCCTTTTGGGAAACACCATATATTTT.

At least ten counts were recorded for this clonotype. The J gene is TRBJ2-3, the V gene TRBV7-2; D perhaps matches TRBD2 (5 bases). Between the trimmed V and J ends, which lost 1 base and 2 bases, there was a span of 16 bases. This CDR3 spans 17 amino acids. Germline V lookup: CDR1 SGHTA, CDR2 FQGNSA. CDR3 loop: CASSLEGLVIHTDTQYF. DNA of the CDR3: TGTGCCAGCAGCTTAGAAGGACTCGTGATTCACACAGATACGCAGTATTTT.

This clonotype showed up just a few times. This sequence joins TRBV7-6 and TRBJ1-5; 7 bases are a match to TRBD1. This CDR3 spans 13 amino acids. Unmatched junction bases numbered 2, after V lost 3 bases and J lost 6 bases. Per germline, CDR1 SGHVS and CDR2 FNYEAQ. The chain's CDR3 is CASSFGTAQPQHF. The CDR3 DNA follows: TGTGCCAGCAGCTTTGGGACAGCTCAGCCCCAGCATTTT.

As to this clonotype: With only one base between it and a far larger clone, this is likely a read error. V usage is TRBV27 and J usage is TRBJ2-7, with D possibly TRBD2 on 7 matching bases. The CDR3 is made up of 16 amino acids. The germline V and J ends were trimmed by 5 bases and 7 bases, with 24 bases remaining between them. Germline V gene data show CDR1 as MNHEY and CDR2 as SMNVEV (reference sequence). CDR3 protein: CASSPSSRGAYNEQYF. In DNA, the CDR3 is TGTGCCAGCAGTCCCTCCAGTCGGGGGGCCTACAATGAGCAGTACTTC.

This clonotype was observed at least ten times. V usage is TRBV5-5 and J usage is TRBJ2-1; D gene ambiguous. The CDR3 spans 15 residues. The V and J ends lost 2 bases and 2 bases respectively, with 11 bases between them. Looked up from germline, CDR1 is SGHKS and CDR2 is YYEKEE (reference sequence). In DNA, the CDR3 is TGTGCCAGCAGCTTAGGGCAGGCAGCCTACAATGAGCAGTTCTTC. Translation gives CASSLGQAAYNEQFF. The variable domain in full, with the rest retrieved from reference TRBV5-5 and TRBJ2-1, is DAGVTQSPTHLIKTRGQQVTLRCSPISGHKSVSWYQQVLGQGPQFIFQYYEKEERGRGNFPDRFSARQFPNYSSELNVNALLLGDSALYLCASSLGQAAYNEQFFGPGTRLTVL.

V usage is TRBV7-9 and J usage is TRBJ2-2, with D possibly being TRBD1 (7 bases). The ends were cut back, 5 bases at V and 6 bases at J, with 19 bases in the middle. Germline CDR1 SEHNR, CDR2 FQNEAQ (reference sequence). The CDR3 spans 16 residues. The CDR3 spells CASSPPAAGGPGELFF. The CDR3 DNA is TGTGCCAGCAGCCCACCCGCGGCAGGGGGGCCCGGGGAGCTGTTTTTT. Using reference TRBV7-9 and TRBJ2-2 for the parts outside the CDR3, the full variable domain is DTGVSQNPRHKITKRGQNVTFRCDPISEHNRLYWYRQTLGQGPEFLTYFQNEAQLEKSRLLSDRFSAERPKGSFSTLEIQRTEQGDSAMYLCASSPPAAGGPGELFFGEGSRLTVL.

This clonotype has at least ten counts. The chain combines TRBV7-9 with TRBJ2-7, with D tentatively TRBD1 (5 bases). Trimming removed 3 bases from V and 3 bases from J, with 12 bases in between. Germline V gene lookup returns CDR1 SEHNR and CDR2 FQNEAQ (reference sequence). The CDR3 is 14 amino acids. The CDR3 is CASSLDIGGYEQYF. The CDR3 DNA follows: TGTGCCAGCAGCTTGGACATTGGCGGCTACGAGCAGTACTTC. Combining the CDR3 with reference TRBV7-9 and TRBJ2-7 gives the whole variable domain DTGVSQNPRHKITKRGQNVTFRCDPISEHNRLYWYRQTLGQGPEFLTYFQNEAQLEKSRLLSDRFSAERPKGSFSTLEIQRTEQGDSAMYLCASSLDIGGYEQYFGPGTRLTVT.

This clonotype was counted ten times or more. The rearrangement joins TRBV30 to TRBJ2-1, with D hard to call. The CDR3 spans 13 residues. Trimming stripped 0 bases from V and 5 bases from J, with 8 bases between. The V gene's germline CDR1 is GTSNPN and CDR2 SVGIG (reference sequence). CDR3 loop: CAWSVLSNNEQFF. CDR3 sequence (DNA): TGTGCCTGGAGTGTTTTATCCAACAATGAGCAGTTCTTC.

In this sample, this clonotype turned up many times. The chain employs TRBV11-3 and TRBJ2-6, with 9 positions matching TRBD1. The CDR3 is made up of 21 amino acids. Germline-derived CDR1 and CDR2 are SGHNT and YENEEA. The junction had 17 bases not matched to a gene; V was cut back by 5 bases and J by 0 bases. The chain's CDR3 is CASSRSQNSGTGSSGANVLTF. DNA of the CDR3: TGTGCCAGCAGCCGATCTCAGAACTCCGGGACAGGGAGCTCTGGGGCCAACGTCCTGACTTTC. The complete variable domain, with remaining parts taken from reference TRBV11-3 and TRBJ2-6, reads EAGVVQSPRYKIIEKKQPVAFWCNPISGHNTLYWYLQNLGQGPELLIRYENEEAVDDSQLPKDRFSAERLKGVDSTLKIQPAELGDSAVYLCASSRSQNSGTGSSGANVLTFGAGSRLTVL.

Ten or more counts support this clonotype. J is TRBJ1-1 and V is TRBV20-1, with a tentative D call TRBD1 (5 bases). Trimming pared 6 bases from V and 0 bases from J, leaving 14 bases between. The CDR3 is made up of 14 amino acids. Germline values: CDR1 DFQATT, CDR2 SNEGSKA (reference sequence). The CDR3 here is CSARRGAVNTEAFF. Written as DNA, the CDR3 is TGCAGTGCCAGAAGGGGTGCGGTGAACACTGAAGCTTTCTTT.

Concerning this clonotype: A single base separates this from a much larger clone, so it may be a read error. No conserved phenylalanine or tryptophan ends this CDR3, so it is likely a read error. This chain connects TRBV14 to TRBJ2-7; 9 bases are a match to TRBD1. V was clipped by 4 bases and J by 6 bases; unmatched bases: 7. Germline V gene lookup returns CDR1 SGHDN and CDR2 FVKESK. CDR3 length equals 14 residues. Here the CDR3 DNA reads TGTGCCAGCAGCCGTTGGGACAGGGTAACCGAGCAGTACTCC. Protein sequence: CASSRWDRVTEQYS.

This clonotype was seen ten or more times. This sequence joins TRBV18 and TRBJ1-1, with D possibly matching TRBD1 (5 bases). In germline, CDR1 is KGHSH, CDR2 LQKENI. V shed 2 bases and J shed 2 bases, with 12 bases lying between them. The CDR3 sequence is 15 residues long. The DNA for the CDR3 is TGTGCCAGCTCACCATCGCAGGGTTTCAACACTGAAGCTTTCTTT. Protein: CASSPSQGFNTEAFF.

The table lists this clonotype with many counts. The chain couples TRBV13 to TRBJ2-5, with D maybe TRBD2 (5 bases). V shed 5 bases and J shed 4 bases, with 11 bases lying between them. This CDR3 has 13 residues. The germline gives CDR1 PRHDT, CDR2 FYEKMQ (reference sequence). This CDR3 is CASSPYRGETQYF. CDR3 nucleotides: TGTGCCAGCAGCCCCTACCGGGGAGAGACCCAGTACTTC. Full variable domain (missing parts from reference TRBV13 and TRBJ2-5): AAGVIQSPRHLIKEKRETATLKCYPIPRHDTVYWYQQGPGQDPQFLISFYEKMQSDKGSIPDRFSAQQFSDYHSELNMSSLELGDSALYFCASSPYRGETQYFGPGTRLLVL.

The chain is built from TRBV10-3 and TRBJ1-5; D uncertain. Between the trimmed V and J ends, which lost 4 bases and 0 bases, there was a span of 19 bases. In germline, CDR1 is ENHRY, CDR2 SYGVKD. CDR3 size: 18 residues. CDR3 nucleotide sequence: TGTGCCATCAGTGGGTCGTTGGGAATTGGGTATAGCAATCAGCCCCAGCATTTT. It codes for CAISGSLGIGYSNQPQHF.

This clonotype was seen ten or more times. The chain recombines TRBV7-2 with TRBJ2-5, with 7 bases identical to TRBD2. This CDR3 contains 14 residues. Germline CDR1 is SGHTA and CDR2 is FQGNSA. J was trimmed by 5 bases and V by 4 bases; bases with no gene match: 7. The CDR3 nucleotides read TGTGCCAGCAGCTCCGAGGGAGGGTGGGAGACCCAGTACTTC. This translates into CASSSEGGWETQYF.

This clonotype was seen repeatedly, ten times or more. The V call is TRBV6-1, the J call TRBJ1-4; 10 bases are shared with TRBD1. The ends lost 8 bases at V and 8 bases at J; junction bases unmatched: 11. The CDR3 length is 15 residues. Per the germline V gene, CDR1 is MNHNS and CDR2 is SASEGT. The CDR3 region has the DNA TGTGCCAGCGGTGGGGGGACAGGGGTTAAAGAAAAACTGTTTTTT. Protein product: CASGGGTGVKEKLFF.

Note on this clonotype: This may be a read error: a much more frequent sequence differs by one nucleotide. The rearrangement uses TRBV10-3 and TRBJ1-1, with unresolved D. Germline-derived CDR1 and CDR2 are ENHRY and SYGVKD. The CDR3 loop spans 11 amino acids. For the CDR3, the DNA is TGTCCCATCAGTGACAACTCTGAAGCTTTCTTT. Translated, it gives CPISDNSEAFF.

The genes are TRBV10-3 and TRBJ1-5, with D hard to call. The V and J ends lost 2 bases and 6 bases respectively, with 5 bases between them. From germline, CDR1 is ENHRY and CDR2 SYGVKD. This CDR3 has 12 residues. Here the CDR3 reads CAISELGQPQHF. The CDR3 DNA is TGTGCCATCAGTGAGCTAGGTCAGCCCCAGCATTTT.

This clonotype was picked up many times. An end of the junction does not agree with germline; a read error may underlie this. This chain uses TRBV2 with TRBJ2-1, with no clear D. CDR3 length: 11 amino acids. The germline V gene has CDR1 SNHLY and CDR2 FYNNEI. The CDR3 DNA is TGTGCCAACAGTGAATTCGGTGAGCAGTTCTTC. This translates into CANSEFGEQFF.

In the case of this clonotype: A far larger clone is just one base off, so this is likely a read error. The chain uses TRBV10-3 and TRBJ1-1; tentative D call: TRBD1 (5 bases). The CDR3 has 14 residues. Germline V gene data show CDR1 as ENHRY and CDR2 as SYGVKD. Deletions cut 5 bases from V and 3 bases from J, with 13 bases between. CDR3: CAISYGGKDTEAFF. DNA for the CDR3: TGTGCCATCAGTTACGGGGGGAAGGACACTGAAGCTTTCTTT.

This clonotype was detected many times. This chain links TRBV10-3 with TRBJ2-3, with D tentatively TRBD1 or TRBD2 (6 bases each). The CDR3 covers 15 residues. Looked up from germline, CDR1 is ENHRY and CDR2 is SYGVKD. V was pared by 3 bases and J by 2 bases, with 12 bases between. The chain's CDR3 is CAISEQGLNTDTQYF. CDR3 in DNA: TGTGCCATCAGTGAACAGGGACTCAACACAGATACGCAGTATTTT.

The sample holds many counts of this clonotype. This rearrangement joins TRBV28 to TRBJ2-1; no definite D call. Germline CDR1 reads MDHEN; CDR2 reads SYDVKM. This CDR3 comprises 13 residues. Trimming took off 3 bases at V and 7 bases at J, with 10 bases between the two ends. CDR3 amino acids: CASSLVPSNEQFF. DNA for the CDR3: TGTGCCAGCAGTTTGGTACCCTCTAATGAGCAGTTCTTC.

This clonotype came up many times. The chain recombines TRBV5-6 with TRBJ1-2, with D maybe TRBD1 (5 bases). The V and J ends lost 0 bases and 4 bases respectively, with 13 bases between them. The CDR3 has 15 residues. Germline assignment: CDR1 SGHDT and CDR2 YYEEEE. The CDR3 sequence is CASSLVGPSSYGYTF. In DNA form, the CDR3 reads TGTGCCAGCAGCTTGGTGGGGCCATCGAGCTATGGCTACACCTTC.

This clonotype was detected many times. The chain recombines TRBV30 with TRBJ1-5; tentative D call: TRBD1 (5 bases). Germline V gene data show CDR1 as GTSNPN and CDR2 as SVGIG (reference sequence). The CDR3 totals 13 residues. Trimming pared 0 bases from V and 4 bases from J, leaving 7 bases between. The CDR3 nucleotides are TGTGCCTGGAGTGTGAGACAGAATCAGCCCCAGCATTTT. Residues: CAWSVRQNQPQHF.

This rearrangement joins TRBV14 to TRBJ1-2, with D tentatively TRBD1 (6 bases). Trimming left V 1 base short and J 6 bases short, with 12 bases between. The CDR3 spans 14 residues. CDR1 is SGHDN, CDR2 FVKESK, per germline. The CDR3 coding sequence is TGTGCCAGCAGCCAAGGGGGGCAGAACCATGGCTACACCTTC. Translation: CASSQGGQNHGYTF.

In this sample, this clonotype turned up many times. The chain couples TRBV6-2 or TRBV6-3 to TRBJ1-5; D is unclear. V shed 2 bases and J shed 10 bases, with 15 bases lying between them. Per the germline V gene, CDR1 is MNHEY and CDR2 is SVGEGT. The CDR3 is 14 residues long. CDR3 amino acids: CASSYGGGSPPQHF. In nucleotides, the CDR3 is TGTGCCAGCAGTTACGGTGGAGGGTCCCCCCCCCAGCATTTT.

This clonotype was detected ten times or more. The V and J genes are TRBV20-1 and TRBJ1-2; D may be TRBD1 (6 bases). V lost 7 bases and J 0 bases, leaving 9 bases between the germline ends. Germline V gene sequence: CDR1 DFQATT, CDR2 SNEGSKA (reference sequence). The CDR3 sequence is 12 residues long. CDR3 DNA: TGCAGTGTGGGGGCGGCTAACTATGGCTACACCTTC. This gives the protein CSVGAANYGYTF.